This T cell receptor (beta chain) is from a study of blood T cell repertoires in COVID-19. The wider study: Both acute and convalescent COVID-19 samples were obtained from the United States, Italy and Spain. Sources were T cells, B-cell-depleted T cells, or PBMCs; the material itself was cDNA or gDNA.

The count of this clone is one. CDR1 and CDR2 from the germline V gene are MNHNS and SASEGT. The CDR3 has 13 residues. Trimming stripped 1 base from V and 4 bases from J, with 8 bases between. Per the authors' pipeline: Scientists estimated how many nucleated cells there were by amplifying reference gene primers. The method was immunoSEQ multiplex PCR; TCRdb's version includes in-frame clones alone and lacks a portion of them. For V, J and clone size, that table is used; D and trimming come from the DNA. The top ten hold around 5% of the sample, which has about 87,000 clones, approximately 92% seen once.

The receptor comes from a woman older than 75 with active COVID-19. V gene TRBV6-1 combines with J gene TRBJ2-7; D is perhaps TRBD1 (5 bases). The sample taken for sequencing was peripheral blood. CDR3 sequence: CASSEVRGYEQYF. CDR3 coding DNA: TGTGCCAGCAGTGAAGTTAGGGGTTACGAGCAGTACTTC.